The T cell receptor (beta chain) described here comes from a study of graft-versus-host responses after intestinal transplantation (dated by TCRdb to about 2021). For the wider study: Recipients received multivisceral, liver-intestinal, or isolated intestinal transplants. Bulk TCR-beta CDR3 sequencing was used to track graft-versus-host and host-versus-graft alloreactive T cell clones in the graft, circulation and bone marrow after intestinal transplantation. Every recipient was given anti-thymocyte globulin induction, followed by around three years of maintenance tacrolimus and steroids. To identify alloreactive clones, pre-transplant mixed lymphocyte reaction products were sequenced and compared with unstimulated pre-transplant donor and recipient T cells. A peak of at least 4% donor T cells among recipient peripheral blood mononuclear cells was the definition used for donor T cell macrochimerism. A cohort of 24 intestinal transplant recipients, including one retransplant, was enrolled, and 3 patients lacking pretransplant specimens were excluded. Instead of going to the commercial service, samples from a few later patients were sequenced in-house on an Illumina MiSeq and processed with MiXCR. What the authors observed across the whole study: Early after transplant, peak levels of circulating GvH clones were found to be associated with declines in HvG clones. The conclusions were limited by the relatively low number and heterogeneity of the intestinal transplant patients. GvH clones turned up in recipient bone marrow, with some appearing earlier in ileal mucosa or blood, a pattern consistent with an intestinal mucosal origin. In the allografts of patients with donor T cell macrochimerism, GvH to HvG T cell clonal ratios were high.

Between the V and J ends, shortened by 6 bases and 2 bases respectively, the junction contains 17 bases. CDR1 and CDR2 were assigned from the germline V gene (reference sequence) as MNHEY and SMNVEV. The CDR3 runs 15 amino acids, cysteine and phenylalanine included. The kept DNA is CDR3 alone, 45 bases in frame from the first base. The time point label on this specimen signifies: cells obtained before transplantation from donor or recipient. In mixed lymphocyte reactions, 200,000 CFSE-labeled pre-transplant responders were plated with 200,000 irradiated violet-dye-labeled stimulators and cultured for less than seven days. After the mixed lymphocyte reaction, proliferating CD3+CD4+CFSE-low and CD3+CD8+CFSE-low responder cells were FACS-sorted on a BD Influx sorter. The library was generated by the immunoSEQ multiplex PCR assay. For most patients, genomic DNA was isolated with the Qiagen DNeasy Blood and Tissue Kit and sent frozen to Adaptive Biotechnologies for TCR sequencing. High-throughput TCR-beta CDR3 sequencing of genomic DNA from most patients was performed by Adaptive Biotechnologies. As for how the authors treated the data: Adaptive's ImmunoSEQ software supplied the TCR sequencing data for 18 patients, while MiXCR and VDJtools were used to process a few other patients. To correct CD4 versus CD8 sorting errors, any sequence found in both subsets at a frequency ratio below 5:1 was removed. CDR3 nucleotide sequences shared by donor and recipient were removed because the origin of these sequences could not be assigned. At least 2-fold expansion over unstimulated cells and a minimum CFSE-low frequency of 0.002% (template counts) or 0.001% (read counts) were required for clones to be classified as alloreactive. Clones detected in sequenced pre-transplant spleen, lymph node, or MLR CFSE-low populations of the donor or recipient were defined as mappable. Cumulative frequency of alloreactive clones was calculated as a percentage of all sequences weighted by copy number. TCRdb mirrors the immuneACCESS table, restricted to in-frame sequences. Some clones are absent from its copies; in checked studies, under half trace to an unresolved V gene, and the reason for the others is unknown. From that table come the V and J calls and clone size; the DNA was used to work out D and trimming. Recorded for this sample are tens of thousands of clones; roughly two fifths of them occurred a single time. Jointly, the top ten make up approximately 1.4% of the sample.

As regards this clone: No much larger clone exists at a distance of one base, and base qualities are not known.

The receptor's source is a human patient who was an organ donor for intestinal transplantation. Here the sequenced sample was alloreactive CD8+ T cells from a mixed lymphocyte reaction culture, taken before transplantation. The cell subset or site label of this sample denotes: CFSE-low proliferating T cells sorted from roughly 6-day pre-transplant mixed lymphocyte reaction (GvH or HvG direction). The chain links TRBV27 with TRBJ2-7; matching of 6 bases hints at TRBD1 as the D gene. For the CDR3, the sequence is CASRQLGGDPYEQYF. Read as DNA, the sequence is TGTGCCAGCAGACAACTAGGGGGTGACCCCTACGAGCAGTACTTC.